This record concerns one T cell receptor beta chain sequence. No antigen is known for it. Base-call qualities are not available, and no considerably larger clone is one nucleotide away. The sample comes from a study of T cell therapy after organ transplantation (dated by TCRdb to the late 2010s). Background on the whole study: Therapy products were autologous CMV-specific T cells expanded in vitro for approximately two weeks with a peptide pool of 30 HLA class I and II CMV epitopes. This study was a follow-up analysis of the TRBV repertoire from an open-label phase I trial that tested autologous CMV-specific adoptive T cell therapy in people who had received solid-organ transplants. Patients were given up to 6 doses of T cells at 2-week intervals and were followed for less than 30 weeks after finishing therapy. Of the approximately 10 patients, eight were classified as clinical responders and two were classified as nonresponders. Pretherapy peripheral blood samples were collected before T cell therapy was commenced. A median of 1.92 x 10^8 CMV-specific T cells was administered to patients across 2 to 6 intravenous infusions. Long-term post-therapy samples were available for only 8 of the 10 patients.

Results and caveats for the whole study, not just this receptor: Nonresponders showed marked pretherapy clonal expansions with minimal repertoire change after therapy. Reconstitution after therapy appeared to include not only transferred clonotypes but also endogenous clonotypes that had not been detected in the therapy products. Reduced sample coverage from poor CD8+ T cell yield may be reflected in the few expansions detected in nonresponders. Fold change in CD8 clonality after therapy inversely correlated with pretherapy clonality, suggesting less biased repertoires were more receptive to remodeling. Because the cohort was small, confounders such as concurrent antirejection and antiviral medications could not be assessed.

CDR1 and CDR2 are read off the germline V gene (reference sequence) as MNHEY and SMNVEV. Spanning cysteine to phenylalanine, the CDR3 consists of 15 amino acids. CDR3 DNA is the only sequence kept; it has 45 bases, read in frame from the first base. For this chain, trimming is 1 base at the V end and 2 bases at the J end, and the number of junction bases without a gene match is 2. TRB CDR3 regions were amplified from genomic DNA with the immunoSEQ two-step, bias-controlled multiplex PCR assay. An Illumina NextSeq 500 was used to sequence the CDR3 libraries. The original methods were these. Initial alignment and bioinformatics, including bias normalization against synthetic CDR3 analogs, were performed with the immunoSEQ Analyzer platform. Annotation of V, D and J genes was based on the definitions in the IMGT database. For further TRBV analyses, VDJtools version 1.1.10 and the R package tcR version 2.2.1.11 were used with default settings. For the GLIPH analysis, version 1.0 was run with default settings. Significant clonotype frequency changes were tested by 2-sided binomial test with Benjamini-Hochberg correction (alpha = 0.01) in CDR3 sequences with at least 5 reads. Entries here come from immuneACCESS through TCRdb and include only in-frame sequences with V and J called. Some clones fail to appear in such tables; in the studies checked, an unresolved V gene covers under half of the shortfall, and the cause of the remainder is unknown. V, J and clone size derive from that table, while D and trimming were established from the DNA sequence. Present in this sample are 2,300 or so clones, around 70% of which were seen just once. The ten largest clonotypes hold just under 30% of the sample.

The time point label corresponds to: before start of T cell therapy. The patients had received solid-organ transplants and had cytomegalovirus that was drug-resistant/recurrent. Some ten trial participants were chosen for repertoire analysis on the basis of the availability of post-therapy peripheral blood mononuclear cells. A BD FACSAria III was used to sort viable CD3+CD8+CD4- lymphocytes from PBMCs. Genomic DNA was extracted from sorted cells with the Qiagen DNeasy Kit. The chain links TRBV27 with TRBJ2-5; 9 central bases correspond to TRBD1. The sample consisted of CD8+ T cells from blood, taken before autologous CMV-specific T cell therapy. This receptor was obtained from a human patient who had received a solid organ transplant and had CMV disease. The base sequence is TGTGCCAGCAGTTTATACAGGGGGCCGCAAGAGACCCAGTACTTC. The resulting protein is CASSLYRGPQETQYF.